This TCR beta chain was recorded in a study of tumor and adjacent non-tumor tissue in lung cancer. Across the study: Stage I to III disease affected approximately 11 men and 5 women aged roughly 31 to 85.

A modified ARM-PCR protocol with three rounds of nested PCR amplified TCRbeta. TCRdb re-derived calls from the multiplex PCR reads in MiXCR, one entry per CDR3 protein. Among 100,000 to 150,000 distinct CDR3 sequences listed, over 65% were seen once. RNA was extracted from bulk tissue without any cell sorting. Newly diagnosed lung cancer patients had thoracic surgery in China, August–late 2014, without prior chemotherapy. This receptor was identified in a man aged 30 to 39 with non-small cell lung cancer. Sequenced input: lung tumor tissue.

Here the CDR3 reads CANNWQGGDNEQFF. CDR3 bases: TGTGCCAACAACTGGCAGGGAGGAGACAATGAGCAGTTCTTC. The rearrangement links TRBV12-3 or TRBV12-4 to TRBJ2-1, with TRBD2 as a possible D gene (6 bases). Trimming stripped 10 bases from V and 5 bases from J, with 18 bases between. The length of the CDR3 is 14 residues.